This TCR beta chain was retrieved from a study of blood T cell repertoires in COVID-19. Study context: Sites across the United States, Italy and Spain contributed samples from acute and convalescent COVID-19.

Assay: immunoSEQ multiplex PCR; the TCRdb copy retains only in-frame clones and omits some. The top ten hold 1.9% of the sample, which has about 320,000 clones, around 85% seen once. The participants were between roughly 18 and 89 years old and came from about two dozen US areas. Clinical history reported by participants formed the basis on which cohorts were assigned. Within the 2 weeks before study entry, each person in the exposed group met a COVID-19 case. After removal of 1 base from V and 0 bases from J, the junction contained 1 base not matched to a gene. Germline V gives CDR1 LNHDA, CDR2 SQIVND (reference sequence). CDR3 length equals 16 residues.

The TCR comes from a woman aged 30 to 39 who had been exposed to COVID-19. Sequences were obtained from PBMCs or T cells enriched from blood (not recorded which). The rearrangement links TRBV19 to TRBJ2-1, with TRBD2 matching 9 bases. CDR3 region: CASSIASGISYNEQFF. The CDR3 DNA is TGTGCCAGTAGTATAGCTAGCGGGATCTCCTACAATGAGCAGTTCTTC.